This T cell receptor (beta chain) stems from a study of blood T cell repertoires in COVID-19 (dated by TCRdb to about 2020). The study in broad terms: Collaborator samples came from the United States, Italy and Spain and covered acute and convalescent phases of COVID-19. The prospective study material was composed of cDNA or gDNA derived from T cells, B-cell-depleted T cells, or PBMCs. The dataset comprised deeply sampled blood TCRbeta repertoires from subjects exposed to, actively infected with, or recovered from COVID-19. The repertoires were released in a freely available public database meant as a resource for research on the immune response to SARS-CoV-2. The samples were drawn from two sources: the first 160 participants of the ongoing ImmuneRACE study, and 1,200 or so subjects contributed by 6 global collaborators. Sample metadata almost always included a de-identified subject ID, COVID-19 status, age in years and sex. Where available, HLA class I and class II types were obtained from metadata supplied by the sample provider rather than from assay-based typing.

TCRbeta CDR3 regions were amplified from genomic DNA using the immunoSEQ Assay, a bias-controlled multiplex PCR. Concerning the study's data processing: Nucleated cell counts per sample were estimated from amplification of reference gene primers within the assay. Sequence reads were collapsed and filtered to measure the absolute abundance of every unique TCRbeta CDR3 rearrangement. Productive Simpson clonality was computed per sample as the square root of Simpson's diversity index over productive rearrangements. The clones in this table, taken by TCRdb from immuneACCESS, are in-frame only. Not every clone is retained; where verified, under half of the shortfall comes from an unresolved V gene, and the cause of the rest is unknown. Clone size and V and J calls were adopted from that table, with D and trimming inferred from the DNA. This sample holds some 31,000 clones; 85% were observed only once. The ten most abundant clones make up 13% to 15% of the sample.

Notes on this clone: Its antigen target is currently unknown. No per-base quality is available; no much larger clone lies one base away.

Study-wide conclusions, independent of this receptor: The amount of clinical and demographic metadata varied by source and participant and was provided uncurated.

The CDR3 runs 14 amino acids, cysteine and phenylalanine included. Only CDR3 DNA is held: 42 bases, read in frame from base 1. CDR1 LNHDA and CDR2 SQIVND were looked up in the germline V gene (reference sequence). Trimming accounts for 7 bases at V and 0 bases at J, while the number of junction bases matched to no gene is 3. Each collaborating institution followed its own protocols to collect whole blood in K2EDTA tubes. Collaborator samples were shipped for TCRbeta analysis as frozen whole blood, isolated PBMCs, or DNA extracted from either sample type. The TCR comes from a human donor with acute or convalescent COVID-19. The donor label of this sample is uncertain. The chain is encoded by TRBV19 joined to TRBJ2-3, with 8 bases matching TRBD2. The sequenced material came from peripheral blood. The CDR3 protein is CASTRGGSTDTQYF. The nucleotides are TGTGCCAGTACTCGGGGGGGTAGCACAGATACGCAGTATTTT.